The rows below give T cell receptor beta chains drawn from one sample of a study of Graves' ophthalmopathy and Graves' hyperthyroidism. TCRdb re-analysed the multiplex PCR reads in MiXCR, keeping a single row per CDR3 protein. The sample has hundreds of thousands of distinct CDR3 sequences, about an eighth seen once. Sequencing used blood. The source of these receptors is a woman aged 30 to 39 with Graves' ophthalmopathy. CDR3s include the opening cysteine and the closing phenylalanine or tryptophan. A D gene is named only where the DNA matches it firmly. Size values are once, few and many counts, or a class for expanded clones, and some rows have none.

TRBD1	TRBV6-1	TRBJ1-2	many	CASWTGLNGYTF	TGTGCCAGCTGGACAGGGTTGAATGGCTACACCTTC
-	TRBV6-1	TRBJ2-7	many	CASKSAHEQYF	TGTGCCAGCAAGAGCGCCCACGAGCAGTACTTC
TRBD2	TRBV12-3/TRBV12-4	TRBJ2-5	many	CASSLAIFSAGDVETQYF	TGTGCCAGCAGTTTAGCCATCTTTTCAGCGGGGGACGTAGAGACCCAGTACTTC
TRBD1	TRBV28	TRBJ2-4	-	CASSLFGTGGVLAKNIQYF	TGTGCCAGCAGTTTATTTGGGACAGGGGGTGTCCTTGCCAAAAACATTCAGTACTTC
TRBD1	TRBV20-1	TRBJ2-7	many	CSARDWGPPTPGGLDEQYF	TGCAGTGCTAGAGATTGGGGTCCTCCGACGCCAGGGGGCCTGGACGAGCAGTACTTC
-	TRBV28	TRBJ1-1	-	CASSSSGQGIAEAFF	TGTGCCAGCAGTTCCTCGGGGCAGGGGATCGCTGAAGCTTTCTTT
-	TRBV30	TRBJ1-2	many	CAWIGMRARRQGYGYTF	TGTGCCTGGATTGGTATGAGGGCCAGGCGTCAAGGCTATGGCTACACCTTC
TRBD1	TRBV6-5	TRBJ2-5	many	CASRHSRGLETQYF	TGTGCCAGCAGACACTCCAGGGGGCTAGAGACCCAGTACTTC
-	TRBV6-1	TRBJ1-5	many	CASSDRDTRNQPQHF	TGTGCCAGCAGTGACCGGGACACTCGCAATCAGCCCCAGCATTTT
-	TRBV27	TRBJ1-1	many	CASSFSPRSRGTEAFF	TGTGCCAGCAGTTTTTCTCCACGCAGCCGGGGCACTGAAGCTTTCTTT
-	TRBV19	TRBJ2-7	-	CASSIKGPYEQYF	TGTGCCAGTAGTATAAAAGGCCCCTACGAGCAGTACTTC
-	TRBV12-3/TRBV12-4	TRBJ1-5	-	CASSTRAMDQPQHF	TGTGCCAGCAGCACCCGAGCGATGGATCAGCCCCAGCATTTT
TRBD1	TRBV6-1	TRBJ2-5	-	CASSGALGQGGETQYF	TGTGCCAGCAGTGGCGCACTGGGACAGGGAGGAGAGACCCAGTACTTC
-	TRBV15	TRBJ1-3	many	CATSRLRESGNTIYF	TGTGCCACCAGCAGACTCAGGGAGTCTGGAAACACCATATATTTT
TRBD1	TRBV27	TRBJ1-2	many	CASYTSSQGSRYTF	TGTGCCAGCTACACTTCCTCACAGGGGAGTCGCTACACCTTC
-	TRBV11-2	TRBJ2-7	many	CASSLVAGREQYF	TGTGCCAGCAGCTTAGTCGCGGGGAGGGAGCAGTACTTC
-	TRBV6-1	TRBJ2-7	many	CASSLQTDSYEQYF	TGTGCCAGCAGTCTCCAGACAGACTCCTACGAGCAGTACTTC
-	TRBV6-2/TRBV6-3	TRBJ1-2	-	CASSYRFGYGYTF	TGTGCCAGCAGTTATCGGTTTGGCTATGGCTACACCTTC
-	TRBV28	TRBJ1-1	many	CASSFQGPTEAFF	TGTGCCAGCAGTTTTCAGGGCCCCACTGAAGCTTTCTTT
TRBD1	TRBV20-1	TRBJ1-5	many	CSARGQGGQPQHF	TGCAGTGCTCGCGGACAGGGGGGTCAGCCCCAGCATTTT
TRBD1	TRBV27	TRBJ2-5	-	CASSLPGTGDTAETQYF	TGTGCCAGCAGTTTACCCGGGACAGGGGACACGGCGGAGACCCAGTACTTC
-	TRBV6-5	TRBJ1-2	many	CASSYSREGANYGYTF	TGTGCCAGCAGTTACTCGAGGGAGGGTGCGAACTATGGCTACACCTTC
-	TRBV28	TRBJ1-2	-	CASRYHGYTF	TGTGCCAGCAGATACCATGGCTACACCTTC
TRBD1	TRBV28	TRBJ1-2	many	CASSSGTGSGYTF	TGTGCCAGCAGTTCCGGGACAGGGTCCGGCTACACCTTC
-	TRBV6-1	TRBJ2-7	many	CASLGRRRLIYEQYF	TGTGCCAGCCTGGGTAGGAGGCGACTTATTTACGAGCAGTACTTC
TRBD1	TRBV19	TRBJ1-1	many	CASSVTGVMNTEAFF	TGTGCCAGTAGCGTTACAGGGGTCATGAACACTGAAGCTTTCTTT
-	TRBV6-5	TRBJ2-5	many	CASSYVDTGGQETQYF	TGTGCCAGCAGTTACGTAGACACTGGGGGCCAAGAGACCCAGTACTTC
TRBD2	TRBV2	TRBJ2-4	many	CASGTSGAKNIQYF	TGTGCCAGCGGGACTAGCGGAGCCAAAAACATTCAGTACTTC
-	TRBV5-8	TRBJ2-5	many	CASSLRDRGDATQYF	TGTGCCAGCAGCTTGCGTGACAGAGGAGATGCGACCCAGTACTTC
-	TRBV18	TRBJ1-1	-	CASSRLGANTEAFF	TGTGCCAGCTCCCGTCTTGGGGCGAACACTGAAGCTTTCTTT